This TCR beta chain was sequenced in a study of cytomegalovirus exposure and HLA in healthy donors (dated by TCRdb to about 2017). Study-wide context: An earlier analysis of approximately 600 of the donors reported approximately 290 Gb of sequence data and approximately 110 million unique TCR beta sequences from some 180 million T cells. To predict cytomegalovirus infection status, the study combined high-throughput TCR immunosequencing, statistical association of individual TCRs with disease status, and machine learning. Donor age, sex, ethnicity and CMV serostatus were compiled alongside the repertoire data. In a later genetic analysis, genome-wide SNP genotypes for about 65% of the roughly 670 donors were used, and that subset was treated as a discovery cohort. Besides the first cohort of around 700 subjects, a separate validation cohort made up of over 95 different subjects was used. Among approximately 370 genotyped donors of the cohort, an average of around 220,000 unique TCR beta nucleotide sequences was sequenced per donor, of which roughly 18% were non-productive. Using immunosequencing, the study profiled T cell repertoires from about 650 subjects and related those repertoires to cytomegalovirus serostatus. In an earlier analysis of more than 550 of the donors, high-throughput TCR beta sequencing was used to judge whether each TCR beta V gene segment behaved as functional or pseudogenic. Class I and class II HLA loci were covered by the typing at four-digit resolution. Among the approximately 400 genotyped donors, around 81% belonged to the genetic ancestry cluster associated with self-reported Caucasian donors. Every repertoire in the discovery cohort had been generated on one and the same sequencing platform. Approximately 300 gigabases of sequencing data and some 85 million unique TCR sequences were included in an early release covering roughly 600 HLA-typed donors. The aim of the study was to test whether cataloging public T cell receptors could identify signatures of past pathogen exposure. Typing coverage differed by locus: A, B, C, DRB1 and DQB1 were typed in roughly 629-640 donors, DQA1 in about 500, DPA1 in around 600, and DPB1 in 450 to 480. Rather than drawing on any new phenotypic data, the later analysis identified candidate immune exposures from TCR beta sequences and the way those sequences occurred across donors. A later analysis re-examined previously published TCR beta repertoires from more than 650 donors and added high-resolution HLA genotyping to investigate patterns of TCR occurrence. Roughly five DR-DQ haplotypes were handled as single units for association and clustering, since linkage in the cohort was strong.

Reading from cysteine to phenylalanine, the CDR3 counts 15 amino acids. CDR3 DNA is the only sequence kept; it has 45 bases, read in frame from the first base. Between the V and J ends, shortened by 7 bases and 0 bases respectively, the junction contains 16 bases. CDR1 and CDR2, looked up from the germline V gene (reference sequence), are SGHNT and YYREEE. What the authors observed across the whole study: When HLA alleles, especially DR and DQ, strongly co-occurred, attributing TCR associations to individual alleles was difficult. The study listed 150 to 200 TCR beta chains as associated with cytomegalovirus. An earlier analysis of some 560 of the donors showed that most TCR beta V segments appeared in productive rearrangements either about 87% or about 30% of the time, which broadly matched IMGT annotations. The authors suggested that the approach could potentially be generalized to other disease states and immunological phenotypes. The only immune exposure information available for the cohort was CMV serostatus. A cluster of highly shared sequence variants was judged likely to represent a technical artifact of the sequencing pipeline. According to a later analysis, TCR association rates differed among HLA loci, with DRB1 alleles showing the most associated TCRs and HLA-C alleles showing the fewest. The classifier was reported to diagnose cytomegalovirus status with high specificity and sensitivity in both the original cohort and the validation cohort. Most TCR sequences were observed very rarely across donors, whereas some public TCRs were present in many individuals. In vitro tests confirmed that a few of the cytomegalovirus-associated TCR beta chains recognize cytomegalovirus antigens. According to a later analysis, most CMV-associated TCR beta chains appeared to be HLA-restricted, and the HLA associations seemed to be driven largely by CMV exposure. Some IMGT-functional V segments, including TRBV6-2 and TRBV6-3, could not be distinguished by the 87-base-pair reads and were therefore excluded. V-gene and J-gene trimming of TCR beta chains was associated with a missense DCLRE1C variant in a later genetic analysis, and the association was replicated in an independent cohort. A later analysis associated 16,951 TCR beta sequences with specific HLA alleles at a false discovery rate of 0.05. Compared with the approximately 720-donor mean, donors in an Asian-associated ancestry cluster had fewer N-insertions in productive TCRs, according to a later genetic analysis. Compared with equally common non-associated chains, HLA-associated TCR beta chains in a later analysis were more clonally expanded and had lower generation probabilities. Correlated functional status among segregating V segments might reflect linkage disequilibrium, but an unknown experimental factor could not be ruled out. In a later analysis, several top co-occurrence clusters were reported to appear linked to parvovirus B19, influenza, CMV and Epstein-Barr virus. Because counts were too low, around 18 rarely observed V segments, including chromosome 9 orphons, were left out of the earlier analysis of 587 of the donors. A further reported finding was that TCR beta sequences accurately predicted the HLA-A and HLA-B alleles for most subjects in the first cohort. The presence/absence analyses assumed that sequencing depth was roughly uniform across donors, and that assumption may not be true. Only TCR beta chains were sequenced in this cohort, and the absence of alpha or paired-chain data limited detectable features. Because some donors lacked HLA typing at each locus, the association tests relied only on the typed subset.

The cohort comprised approximately 700 healthy bone marrow donors. Cohort members were all nominally healthy when sampled, although unrecorded immune exposures were likely present. The donor tested CMV seronegative, placing the donor among the roughly 340 seronegative members of the cohort. Every donor gave a peripheral blood sample, and the peripheral blood mononuclear cells from that sample were used for TCR beta sequencing. Genomic DNA was extracted from the blood cell samples with the Qiagen DNeasy Blood Extraction Kit. Receptor libraries were prepared by the immunoSEQ multiplex PCR assay. For the multiplex PCR, a mixture combining 60 forward primers for TCR Vbeta segments and 13 reverse primers for TCR Jbeta segments was used. The CDR3 region of rearranged TCR beta genes was amplified from genomic DNA by a multiplex PCR assay. The Illumina HiSeq System was used to sequence the amplified TCR beta libraries as 87-base-pair reads. Per the authors' processing: In a later analysis, tens of millions of unique TCR beta chains were counted across the approximately 640 repertoires, and roughly 11 million of these chains were shared by at least two donors. Raw reads were error-corrected and collapsed into unique sequences by a nearest-neighbor algorithm in which closely related sequences were merged to remove PCR and sequencing errors. To assign V, D and J gene segments, CDR3 sequences were aligned to IMGT reference sequences. For a sequence to be retained, at least a six-nucleotide match to both a V gene segment and a J gene segment was required. Rearrangements were called productive when the CDR3 lacked stop codons and stayed in frame with V and J; all others were non-productive. CDR3 was defined by IMGT convention, running from the second conserved V-encoded cysteine to the conserved J-encoded phenylalanine. In an earlier analysis of more than 550 of the donors, sequences lacking an unambiguous match to a single V gene segment were excluded. In an earlier analysis of around 590 of the donors, a V segment was called functional when productive rearrangements were above 56.7%, and segregating when the standard deviation between donors exceeded 5%. A statistical classification framework was built to diagnose cytomegalovirus status from the catalog of TCR beta chain sequences. V and J gene assignment, in a later analysis, came from comparing TCR nucleotide sequences with IMGT/GENE-DB human TR gene sequences. A later analysis assigned CDR3 sequences and most-parsimonious VDJ recombination scenarios with the TCRdist pipeline. In a later analysis, every TCR beta chain was defined by the combination of its CDR3 amino acid sequence and its V-gene family, and reads without a unique V-gene family were dropped. As a way to deal with suspected cross-contamination and a sequencing artifact, a later analysis dropped 500 to 700 nucleotide sequences that were highly shared and had low generation probability. In a later analysis, a clonal expansion index was calculated for each public chain from normalized within-repertoire ranks of inferred template counts. In a later analysis, generation probabilities were computed with a VDJ recombination model fitted to out-of-frame rearrangements, and the resulting probabilities were checked against IGoR. A later analysis scored TCR-TCR, TCR-HLA and TCR-CMV co-occurrence with hypergeometric tests, applying a repertoire-size bias correction to TCR pairs. In a later analysis, false discovery rates were estimated by permuting HLA or CMV assignments 20 times. In a later analysis, co-occurring TCRs were grouped using DBSCAN, and TCRdist sequence similarity was added for clustering within HLA-allele-positive subsets. Repertoires with fewer than 30,000 or more than 120,000 public chains were left out of co-occurrence clustering, as were four to six repertoires with anomalous nucleotide sharing. TCRdb obtained this table from immuneACCESS and retained in-frame rearrangements with V and J assigned. These tables miss some clones; where compared with another copy, unresolved V genes account for less than half of the shortfall, and the remainder is unexplained. V, J and clone size were drawn from that table, and D and trimming were deduced from the DNA. Here the sample has about 120,000 clones; roughly 68% occur a single time. The ten largest clones add up to roughly 2% of the sample.

A note on this clone: The specificity of this receptor is unknown. No much larger clone exists at a distance of one base, and base qualities are not known.

The rearrangement joined TRBV5-4 to TRBJ1-1; a weak D assignment points to TRBD1 (5 bases agree). The clonotype comes from a woman in her twenties or thirties in good health and CMV-seronegative. Source material: PBMCs. The nucleotides are TGTGCCAGCGGAGGAGGAGGGACCTTGAACACTGAAGCTTTCTTT. This encodes CASGGGGTLNTEAFF. Outside the CDR3, residues come from the reference TRBV5-4 and TRBJ1-1 proteins, so the full variable domain is: ETGVTQSPTHLIKTRGQQVTLRCSSQSGHNTVSWYQQALGQGPQFIFQYYREEENGRGNFPPRFSGLQFPNYSSELNVNALELDDSALYLCASGGGGTLNTEAFFGQGTRLTVV.